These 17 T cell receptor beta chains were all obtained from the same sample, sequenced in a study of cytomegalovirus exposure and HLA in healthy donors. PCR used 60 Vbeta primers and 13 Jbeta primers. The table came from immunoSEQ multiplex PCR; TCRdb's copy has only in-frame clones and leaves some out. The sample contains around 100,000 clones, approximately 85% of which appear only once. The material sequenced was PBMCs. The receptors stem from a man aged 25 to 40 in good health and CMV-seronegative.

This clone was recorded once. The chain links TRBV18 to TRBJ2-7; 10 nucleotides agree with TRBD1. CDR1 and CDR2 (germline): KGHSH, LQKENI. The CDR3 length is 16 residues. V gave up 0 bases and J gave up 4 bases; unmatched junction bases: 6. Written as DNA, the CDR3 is TGTGCCAGCTCACCACCAAACCTGGACAGGGGGTACGAGCAGTACTTC. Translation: CASSPPNLDRGYEQYF.

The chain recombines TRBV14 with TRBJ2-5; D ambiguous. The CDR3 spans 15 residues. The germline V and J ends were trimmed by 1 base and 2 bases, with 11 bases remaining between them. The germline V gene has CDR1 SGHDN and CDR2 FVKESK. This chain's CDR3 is CASSQGFGVQETQYF. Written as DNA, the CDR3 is TGTGCCAGCAGCCAAGGGTTCGGAGTTCAAGAGACCCAGTACTTC.

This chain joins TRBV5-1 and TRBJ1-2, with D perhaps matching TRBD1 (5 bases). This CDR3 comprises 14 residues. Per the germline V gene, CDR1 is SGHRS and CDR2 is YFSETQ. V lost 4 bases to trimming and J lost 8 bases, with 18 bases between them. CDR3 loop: CASSEEEGMAGYTF. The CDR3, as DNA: TGCGCCAGCAGCGAGGAGGAGGGGATGGCCGGCTACACCTTC.

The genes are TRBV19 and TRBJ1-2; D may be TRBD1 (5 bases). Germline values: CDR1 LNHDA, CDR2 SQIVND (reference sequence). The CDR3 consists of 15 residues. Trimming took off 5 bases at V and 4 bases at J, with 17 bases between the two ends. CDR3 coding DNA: TGTGCCAGTAGTCCGAGTTCCCGGGGGGGCTATGGCTACACCTTC. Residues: CASSPSSRGGYGYTF.

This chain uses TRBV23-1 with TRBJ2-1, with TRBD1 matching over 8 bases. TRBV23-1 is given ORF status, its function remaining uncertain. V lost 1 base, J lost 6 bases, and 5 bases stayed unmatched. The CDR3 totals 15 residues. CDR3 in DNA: TGCGCCAGCAGTCAATTAGGACAGGGCCCCAATGAGCAGTTCTTC. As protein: CASSQLGQGPNEQFF.

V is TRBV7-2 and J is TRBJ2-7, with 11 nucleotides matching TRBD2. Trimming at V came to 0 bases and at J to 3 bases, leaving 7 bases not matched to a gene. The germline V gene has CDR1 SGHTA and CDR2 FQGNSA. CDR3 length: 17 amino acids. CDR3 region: CASSLAGTSGLNYEQYF. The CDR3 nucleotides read TGTGCCAGCAGCTTAGCCGGGACTAGCGGATTGAACTACGAGCAGTACTTC.

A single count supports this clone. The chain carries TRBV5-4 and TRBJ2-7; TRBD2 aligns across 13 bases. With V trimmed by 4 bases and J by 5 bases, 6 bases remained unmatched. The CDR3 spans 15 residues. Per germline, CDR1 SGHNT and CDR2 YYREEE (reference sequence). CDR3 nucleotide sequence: TGTGCCAGCAGCGGGGGGACTAGCGGGGTCCACGAGCAGTACTTC. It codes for CASSGGTSGVHEQYF.

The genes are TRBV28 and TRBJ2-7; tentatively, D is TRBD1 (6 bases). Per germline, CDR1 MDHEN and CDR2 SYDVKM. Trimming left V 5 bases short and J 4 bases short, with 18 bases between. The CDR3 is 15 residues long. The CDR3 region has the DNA TGTGCCAGCAGTACCCCCGGGACAAGGAGATACGAGCAGTACTTC. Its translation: CASSTPGTRRYEQYF. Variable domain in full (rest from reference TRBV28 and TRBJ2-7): DVKVTQSSRYLVKRTGEKVFLECVQDMDHENMFWYRQDPGLGLRLIYFSYDVKMKEKGDIPEGYSVSREKKERFSLILESASTNQTSMYLCASSTPGTRRYEQYFGPGTRLTVT.

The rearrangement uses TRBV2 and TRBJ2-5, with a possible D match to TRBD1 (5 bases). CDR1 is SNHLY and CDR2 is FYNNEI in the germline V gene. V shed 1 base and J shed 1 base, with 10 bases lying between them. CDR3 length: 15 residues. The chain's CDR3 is CASSEVGAGQETQYF. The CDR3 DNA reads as TGTGCCAGCAGTGAAGTAGGGGCTGGCCAAGAGACCCAGTACTTC. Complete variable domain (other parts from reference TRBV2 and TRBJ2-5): EPEVTQTPSHQVTQMGQEVILRCVPISNHLYFYWYRQILGQKVEFLVSFYNNEISEKSEIFDDQFSVERPDGSNFTLKIRSTKLEDSAMYFCASSEVGAGQETQYFGPGTRLLVL.

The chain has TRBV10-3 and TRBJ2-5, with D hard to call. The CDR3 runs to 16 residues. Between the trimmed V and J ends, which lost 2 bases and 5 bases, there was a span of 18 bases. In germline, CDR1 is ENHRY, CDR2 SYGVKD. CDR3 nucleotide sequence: TGTGCCATCAGTGAGCCTGGCCGAGAAGTAGCCGAGACCCAGTACTTC. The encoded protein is CAISEPGREVAETQYF.

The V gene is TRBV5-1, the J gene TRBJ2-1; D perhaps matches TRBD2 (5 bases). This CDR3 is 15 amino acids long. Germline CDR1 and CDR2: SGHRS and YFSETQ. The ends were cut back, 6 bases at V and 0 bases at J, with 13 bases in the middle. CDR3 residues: CASNLATSSYNEQFF. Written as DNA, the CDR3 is TGCGCCAGCAATCTAGCCACGAGCTCCTACAATGAGCAGTTCTTC. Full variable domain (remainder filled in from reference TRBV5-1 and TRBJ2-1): KAGVTQTPRYLIKTRGQQVTLSCSPISGHRSVSWYQQTPGQGLQFLFEYFSETQRNKGNFPGRFSGRQFSNSRSEMNVSTLELGDSALYLCASNLATSSYNEQFFGPGTRLTVL.

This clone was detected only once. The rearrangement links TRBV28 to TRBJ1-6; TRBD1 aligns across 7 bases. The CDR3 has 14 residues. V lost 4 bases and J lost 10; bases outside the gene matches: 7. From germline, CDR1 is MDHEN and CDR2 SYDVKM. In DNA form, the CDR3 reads TGTGCCAGCAGTTACGACAGGGTGAGATCACCCCTCCACTTT. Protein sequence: CASSYDRVRSPLHF.

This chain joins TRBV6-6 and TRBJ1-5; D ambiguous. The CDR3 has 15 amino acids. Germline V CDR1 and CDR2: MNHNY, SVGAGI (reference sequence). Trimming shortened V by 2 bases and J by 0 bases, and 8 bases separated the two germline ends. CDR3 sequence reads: CASSYDNYSNQPQHF. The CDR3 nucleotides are TGTGCCAGCAGTTACGACAATTATAGCAATCAGCCCCAGCATTTT.

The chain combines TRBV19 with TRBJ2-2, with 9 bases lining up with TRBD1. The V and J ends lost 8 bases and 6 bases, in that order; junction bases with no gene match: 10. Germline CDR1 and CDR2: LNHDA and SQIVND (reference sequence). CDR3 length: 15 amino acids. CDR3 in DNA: TGTGCCAGTGACAAGGGACAGGGCAATTCCGGGGAGCTGTTTTTT. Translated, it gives CASDKGQGNSGELFF.

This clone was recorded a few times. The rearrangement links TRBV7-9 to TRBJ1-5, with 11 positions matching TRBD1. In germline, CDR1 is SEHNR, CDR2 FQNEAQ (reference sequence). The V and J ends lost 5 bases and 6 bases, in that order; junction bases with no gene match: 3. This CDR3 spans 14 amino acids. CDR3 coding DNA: TGTGCCAGCAGCCAGGGGACAGGGGGTCAGCCCCAGCATTTT. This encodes CASSQGTGGQPQHF.

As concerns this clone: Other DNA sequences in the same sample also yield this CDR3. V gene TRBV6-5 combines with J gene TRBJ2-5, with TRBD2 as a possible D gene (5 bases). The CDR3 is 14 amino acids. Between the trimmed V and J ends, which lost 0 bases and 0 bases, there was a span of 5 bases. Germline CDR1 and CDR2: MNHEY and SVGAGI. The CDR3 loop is CASSYSGDQETQYF. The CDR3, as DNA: TGTGCCAGCAGTTACTCCGGGGACCAAGAGACCCAGTACTTC.

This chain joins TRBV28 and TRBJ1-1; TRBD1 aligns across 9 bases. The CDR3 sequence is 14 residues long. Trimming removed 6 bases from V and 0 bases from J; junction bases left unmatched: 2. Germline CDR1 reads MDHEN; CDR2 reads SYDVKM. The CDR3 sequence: CASRGTGMNTEAFF. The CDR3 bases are TGTGCCAGCAGGGGGACAGGGATGAACACTGAAGCTTTCTTT.